These T cell receptor beta chains were read from a single sample in a study of blood T cell repertoires in COVID-19. Repertoires were generated with immunoSEQ multiplex PCR, while TCRdb's copy carries only in-frame clones and drops some. In the table there are approximately 240,000 clones, 75% to 95% of which are singletons. The sequenced sample was PBMCs or T cells enriched from blood (not recorded which). The receptors originated from a woman aged 18-35 years who had recovered from COVID-19. Each CDR3 is given with its conserved first and last residue. The D gene is left open where the match is weak. The listing skips clone size in some rows; elsewhere it reads once, few, many or a size class.

size | D | length | J | V | CDR3 | DNA
. | TRBD1 | 15 | TRBJ1-5 | TRBV6-5 | CASSRDRGLGQPQHF | TGTGCCAGCAGCCGGGACAGGGGGCTTGGTCAGCCCCAGCATTTT
. | . | 16 | TRBJ1-5 | TRBV7-8 | CASSPLRDNGNQPQHF | TGTGCCAGCAGCCCCCTCCGGGACAACGGCAATCAGCCCCAGCATTTT
. | . | 14 | TRBJ1-1 | TRBV19 | CASSIRRQNTEAFF | TGTGCCAGTAGTATAAGAAGACAGAACACTGAAGCTTTCTTT
. | TRBD1 | 14 | TRBJ1-5 | TRBV19 | CASSVGQSNQPQHF | TGTGCCAGTAGTGTGGGACAGAGCAATCAGCCCCAGCATTTT
. | TRBD1 | 13 | TRBJ1-2 | TRBV28 | CASSLRGLYGYTF | TGTGCCAGCAGTTTAAGGGGGCTCTATGGCTACACCTTC
few | . | 14 | TRBJ2-7 | TRBV5-1 | CASSLGPGLQEQYF | TGCGCCAGCAGCTTAGGTCCAGGGCTACAAGAGCAGTACTTC
. | TRBD2 | 14 | TRBJ2-1 | TRBV4-1 | CASSQLLALHEQFF | TGCGCCAGCAGCCAACTACTAGCGCTGCATGAGCAGTTCTTC
. | TRBD2 | 17 | TRBJ2-3 | TRBV7-2 | CASSVLSGAISTDTQYF | TGTGCCAGCAGCGTCCTTAGCGGGGCAATTAGCACAGATACGCAGTATTTT
. | . | 11 | TRBJ2-3 | TRBV12-3/TRBV12-4 | CASTGADTQYF | TGTGCCAGCACAGGGGCAGATACGCAGTATTTT
. | TRBD1 | 14 | TRBJ2-1 | TRBV14 | CASSQFSGGNEQFF | TGTGCCAGCAGCCAGTTTTCAGGGGGCAATGAGCAGTTCTTC
. | TRBD1 | 14 | TRBJ2-7 | TRBV15 | CATSSGQGAYEQYF | TGTGCCACCAGCAGCGGACAGGGGGCCTACGAGCAGTACTTC
. | . | 15 | TRBJ1-5 | TRBV5-5 | CASSLLRGDGQPQHF | TGTGCCAGCAGCTTATTACGGGGGGACGGTCAGCCCCAGCATTTT
. | . | 16 | TRBJ1-1 | TRBV3-1/TRBV3-2 | CASSQDWGGPNTEAFF | TGTGCCAGCAGCCAAGATTGGGGGGGACCCAACACTGAAGCTTTCTTT
. | . | 12 | TRBJ1-1 | TRBV7-3 | CASSLSKGKAFF | TGTGCCAGCAGCTTGAGTAAGGGGAAAGCTTTCTTT
. | . | 14 | TRBJ1-1 | TRBV5-1 | CASSLAWAGTEAFF | TGCGCCAGCAGCTTGGCCTGGGCGGGAACTGAAGCTTTCTTT
. | . | 15 | TRBJ2-7 | TRBV5-4 | CASSLAAGDSYEQYF | TGTGCCAGCAGCCTGGCGGCAGGGGATTCCTACGAGCAGTACTTC
once | . | 15 | TRBJ1-3 | TRBV6-6 | CASNEPGFSRNTIYF | TGTGCCAGCAACGAACCCGGTTTTTCTAGAAACACCATATATTTT
once | TRBD1 | 15 | TRBJ1-1 | TRBV4-3 | CASSQGTGGYTEAFF | TGCGCCAGCAGCCAGGGAACAGGGGGCTACACTGAAGCTTTCTTT
once | TRBD2 | 13 | TRBJ2-1 | TRBV27 | CASSRGLAREQFF | TGTGCCAGCAGTAGGGGACTAGCCCGGGAGCAGTTCTTC
. | TRBD2 | 15 | TRBJ2-7 | TRBV7-7 | CASSPDVGSGSEQYF | TGTGCTAGCAGCCCCGACGTGGGTAGCGGGAGCGAGCAGTACTTC
. | . | 15 | TRBJ2-7 | TRBV4-1 | CASSQDFGVSDEQYF | TGCGCCAGCAGCCAAGATTTCGGGGTATCAGACGAGCAGTACTTC
. | . | 12 | TRBJ1-2 | TRBV28 | CASSSAGEGYTF | TGTGCCAGCAGCAGCGCAGGGGAGGGCTACACCTTC
. | . | 13 | TRBJ1-1 | TRBV7-3 | CASSVQAAAEAFF | TGTGCCAGCAGCGTCCAGGCTGCCGCTGAAGCTTTCTTT
. | . | 13 | TRBJ1-2 | TRBV11-2 | CASSLGQGGGYTF | TGTGCCAGCAGCTTAGGCCAGGGAGGGGGCTACACCTTC
. | . | 14 | TRBJ1-1 | TRBV4-2 | CASQGSGRNTEAFF | TGTGCCAGCCAGGGAAGCGGGAGAAACACTGAAGCTTTCTTT
few | TRBD1 | 14 | TRBJ1-6 | TRBV19 | CASRDRQGGSPLHF | TGTGCCAGTAGAGACCGACAGGGTGGCTCACCCCTCCACTTT
. | . | 15 | TRBJ1-4 | TRBV3-1/TRBV3-2 | CASSQDYRGGRDLFF | TGTGCCAGCAGCCAAGATTATCGAGGGGGGAGGGACCTGTTTTTT
. | . | 12 | TRBJ1-2 | TRBV28 | CASSLEGEGYTF | TGTGCCAGCAGTTTAGAGGGAGAGGGCTACACCTTC
. | . | 15 | TRBJ1-2 | TRBV28 | CASSLTPEGSYGYTF | TGTGCCAGCAGTTTAACGCCTGAGGGCTCCTATGGCTACACCTTC
. | . | 13 | TRBJ2-1 | TRBV19 | CASSDSPVDEQFF | TGTGCCAGTAGTGACAGTCCTGTAGATGAGCAGTTCTTC
. | TRBD2 | 16 | TRBJ2-3 | TRBV7-2 | CASSPLAGRPTDTQYF | TGTGCCAGCAGCCCACTAGCGGGGCGCCCCACAGATACGCAGTATTTT
once | TRBD1 | 17 | TRBJ1-6 | TRBV4-2 | CASSRNSGTGAYSPLHF | TGTGCCAGCAGTCGCAATTCCGGGACAGGGGCGTATTCACCCCTCCACTTT
few | TRBD1 | 18 | TRBJ1-5 | TRBV7-9 | CASSLGPDRGPGNQPQHF | TGTGCCAGCAGCTTAGGACCGGACAGGGGGCCGGGAAATCAGCCCCAGCATTTT
. | . | 14 | TRBJ1-1 | TRBV24-1 | CATRKQGKDTEAFF | TGTGCCACCAGGAAACAGGGTAAGGACACTGAAGCTTTCTTT
. | TRBD1 | 13 | TRBJ1-2 | TRBV11-2 | CASSGGQGGGYTF | TGTGCCAGCAGTGGGGGACAGGGGGGTGGCTACACCTTC